What follows are 6 T cell receptor beta chains derived from one specimen sequenced in a study of T cell responses to AZD1222 COVID-19 vaccine. Method: immunoSEQ multiplex PCR; TCRdb's copy keeps in-frame clones and lacks some. This sample has 72,000 or so clones; under 95% occur once, and the top ten carry under 5%. This sample comprised peripheral blood, obtained on day 0 of AZD1222 vaccination. The receptors derive from an adult in good health.

This clone was picked up one time. The chain uses TRBV5-1 and TRBJ1-3; D remains ambiguous. This CDR3 comprises 15 residues. Trimming removed 2 bases from V and 0 bases from J, with 9 bases in between. CDR1 and CDR2 from the germline V gene are SGHRS and YFSETQ. CDR3 in DNA: TGCGCCAGCAGCTTTGAGGGTTTCTCTGGAAACACCATATATTTT. Its translation is CASSFEGFSGNTIYF.

V and J are TRBV3-1 (or the pseudogene TRBV3-2) and TRBJ2-7; D is ambiguous. Germline CDR1 reads LGHDT; CDR2 reads YNNKEL (reference sequence). This CDR3 comprises 14 residues. Trimming stripped 1 base from V and 5 bases from J, with 12 bases between. CDR3 sequence (DNA): TGTGCCAGCAGCCAAGGTACAGCTCAAGACGAGCAGTACTTC. Translation: CASSQGTAQDEQYF.

This rearrangement joins TRBV3-1 (or the pseudogene TRBV3-2) to TRBJ1-1; no definite D call. V was clipped by 0 bases and J by 8 bases, with 10 bases between them. The CDR3 has 13 amino acids. CDR1 and CDR2 (germline): LGHDT, YNNKEL (reference sequence). The CDR3 spells CASSQDQAGEAFF. DNA for the CDR3: TGTGCCAGCAGCCAAGACCAGGCCGGAGAAGCTTTCTTT.

This chain uses TRBV18 with TRBJ2-3, with 13 bases that match TRBD2. The V and J ends lost 6 bases and 5 bases, in that order; junction bases with no gene match: 8. This CDR3 is built from 16 residues. Germline CDR1 KGHSH, CDR2 LQKENI. CDR3 loop: CASSTTSGGAGDTQYF. Written as DNA, the CDR3 is TGTGCCAGCTCGACTACTAGCGGGGGGGCCGGAGATACGCAGTATTTT.

The chain links TRBV5-1 to TRBJ2-7; 8 positions agree with TRBD2. From germline, CDR1 is SGHRS and CDR2 YFSETQ. Trimming removed 0 bases from V and 1 base from J; junction bases left unmatched: 0. The CDR3 extends over 14 amino acids. CDR3 nucleotide sequence: TGCGCCAGCAGCTTGGGACTAGCGTCCTACGAGCAGTACTTC. It codes for CASSLGLASYEQYF.

The chain combines TRBV12-3 or TRBV12-4 with TRBJ1-4; D gene ambiguous. V lost 6 bases and J lost 8, with 10 bases in between. The CDR3 has 12 amino acids. CDR3 nucleotide sequence: TGTGCCAGCAGCATCCCCGGGGAAAAACTGTTTTTT. Its protein product is CASSIPGEKLFF.